This TCR beta chain was found in a study of blood T cell repertoires in COVID-19. The overall study: Acute and convalescent COVID-19 specimens originated in the United States, Italy and Spain. PBMCs, B-cell-depleted T cells, or T cells provided the cDNA or gDNA that made up the material.

Germline V lookup: CDR1 MNHEY, CDR2 SVGAGI. With 8 bases removed from V and 4 bases from J, the gap between germline ends came to 18 bases. The CDR3 is 14 amino acids. Some clones are missing from TCRdb's copy, which holds only in-frame ones; the method was immunoSEQ multiplex PCR. There are roughly 140,000 clones in the sample; more than 75% occur only once, and about 3.9% lies in the top ten. This clone was observed a few times. The source is a man aged 55-75 years with acute or convalescent COVID-19. The chain carries TRBV6-5 and TRBJ2-7; possibly TRBD1 for D (5 bases). The sample comprised peripheral blood. The CDR3 region is CASRVDRDYYEQYF. The DNA of the CDR3 is TGTGCCAGCCGCGTAGACAGAGATTATTACGAGCAGTACTTC.